This T cell receptor beta chain was obtained from a study of shared clonotypes between healthy human individuals. The junction had 3 bases not matched to a gene; V was cut back by 3 bases and J by 7 bases. The germline V gene encodes CDR1 MNHEY and CDR2 SMNVEV (reference sequence). CDR3 length equals 13 residues. Assay used: immunoSEQ multiplex PCR; TCRdb lists only in-frame clones, some missing. This sample has some 2 million clones, with about 95% found just once. Study-wide findings and caveats: When naive CD4 clonotypes were compared across a handful of donors, around 5% were shared.

This clone was detected once. What it binds is unknown. Naivety among CD8 cells was defined by CD45RO negativity and positive CCR7 selection, thereby excluding terminally differentiated effector memory CD45RA+ cells. The sequenced sample was naive CD8+ T cells sorted from blood. The chain joins TRBV27 to TRBJ1-1, with 9 bases lining up with TRBD1. This receptor was obtained from a man aged 18 to 30 in good health. The chain's CDR3 is CASSLDRGNEAFF. CDR3 DNA: TGTGCCAGCAGTTTGGACAGGGGAAATGAAGCTTTCTTT.